This TCR beta chain appears in the sequencing data of a study of cytomegalovirus exposure and HLA in healthy donors. Primers included in the PCR were 60 Vbeta and 13 Jbeta primers. Here immunoSEQ multiplex PCR was the method, and the copy in TCRdb shows in-frame clones only, minus some. The sample includes some 97,000 clones, approximately 80% of them seen just once. Per germline, CDR1 MDHEN and CDR2 SYDVKM. This CDR3 is built from 15 residues. What was sequenced was PBMCs. The clonotype comes from a woman in her late teens or twenties in good health and CMV-seronegative. V and J are TRBV28 and TRBJ2-5, with 9 positions matching TRBD1. The J call is in doubt because the DNA end fits TRBJ2-7 better. CDR3 sequence (DNA): TGTGCCAGCAGGACCGGGACAGGGTCCTACTACGAGCAGTACTTC. Translated, it gives CASRTGTGSYYEQYF.